A selection of T cell receptor beta chains follows, all from one sample in a study of radiotherapy plus CTLA-4 blockade in lung cancer. Libraries were prepared by immunoSEQ multiplex PCR; TCRdb keeps only in-frame clonotypes and omits some of them. This sample carries some 94,000 clones, roughly 85% of them seen once, and the ten largest clones take about 26%. Sequencing was performed on peripheral blood, taken from a patient treated with radiotherapy plus ipilimumab. These receptor sequences come from a human donor with non-small cell lung cancer that progressed on radiotherapy plus ipilimumab. Both conserved end residues are part of each CDR3. The D gene is left open where the match is weak. The size entry is marked missing in some rows and otherwise reads once, few, many or a size class.

D gene: -; J gene: TRBJ2-6; clone size: -; V gene: TRBV5-4; CDR3 DNA: TGTGCCAGCAGCTTGCCTTCAGGGGGAGGTGGGGCCAACGTCCTGACTTTC; CDR3 protein: CASSLPSGGGGANVLTF
D gene: TRBD1; J gene: TRBJ1-1; clone size: once; V gene: TRBV18; CDR3 DNA: TGTGCCAGCTCACCACCACAGGGGGGCACTGAAGCTTTCTTT; CDR3 protein: CASSPPQGGTEAFF
D gene: -; J gene: TRBJ2-3; clone size: -; V gene: TRBV7-9; CDR3 DNA: TGTGCCAGCAGCTTTTATCGCGGCGTTTCTAGCACAGATACGCAGTATTTT; CDR3 protein: CASSFYRGVSSTDTQYF
D gene: -; J gene: TRBJ2-7; clone size: -; V gene: TRBV11-2; CDR3 DNA: TGTGCCAGCAGCTTAGATCCCCCAGGGTCCATCCGGCAGTACTTC; CDR3 protein: CASSLDPPGSIRQYF
D gene: -; J gene: TRBJ1-4; clone size: -; V gene: TRBV9; CDR3 DNA: TGTGCCAGCAGCGGGACATTTGAAAAACTGTTTTTT; CDR3 protein: CASSGTFEKLFF
D gene: -; J gene: TRBJ2-2; clone size: -; V gene: TRBV6-1; CDR3 DNA: TGTGCCAGCAGTACGGAAGGGGAGCTGTTTTTT; CDR3 protein: CASSTEGELFF
D gene: -; J gene: TRBJ1-2; clone size: -; V gene: TRBV28; CDR3 DNA: TGTGCCAGCATCCCCTCCAGTGACCCCAACTATGGCTACACCTTC; CDR3 protein: CASIPSSDPNYGYTF
D gene: TRBD2; J gene: TRBJ2-7; clone size: -; V gene: TRBV5-1; CDR3 DNA: TGCGCCAGCAGCTCAGGACTAGCGGGGCCCTTCTACGAGCAGTACTTC; CDR3 protein: CASSSGLAGPFYEQYF
D gene: -; J gene: TRBJ2-2; clone size: -; V gene: TRBV10-3; CDR3 DNA: TGTGCCATCAGGGACAGGAACACCGGGGAGCTGTTTTTT; CDR3 protein: CAIRDRNTGELFF
D gene: -; J gene: TRBJ1-3; clone size: -; V gene: TRBV2; CDR3 DNA: TGTGCCAGCAGTGAAGCGCGAGGGGGCACCATATATTTT; CDR3 protein: CASSEARGGTIYF
D gene: -; J gene: TRBJ1-2; clone size: -; V gene: TRBV4-2; CDR3 DNA: TGTGCCAGCAGCTTGCAGGGTAGGGATGGCTACACCTTC; CDR3 protein: CASSLQGRDGYTF
D gene: -; J gene: TRBJ2-5; clone size: few; V gene: TRBV7-9; CDR3 DNA: TGTGCCAGCACCCGACCGGGGCCTACTTACGAGACCCAGTACTTC; CDR3 protein: CASTRPGPTYETQYF
D gene: TRBD2; J gene: TRBJ2-3; clone size: -; V gene: TRBV5-4; CDR3 DNA: TGTGCCAGCAGCCCGATACTAACTAGCGGGAGGGGCGATACGCAGTATTTT; CDR3 protein: CASSPILTSGRGDTQYF
D gene: -; J gene: TRBJ1-3; clone size: -; V gene: TRBV5-1; CDR3 DNA: TGCGCCAGCAGCTTGTCCGCAGGGATCGCTGGAAACACCATATATTTT; CDR3 protein: CASSLSAGIAGNTIYF
D gene: TRBD1; J gene: TRBJ1-3; clone size: few; V gene: TRBV28; CDR3 DNA: TGTGCCAGCAGGCTACCGGGACAGGAAGGAAACACCATATATTTT; CDR3 protein: CASRLPGQEGNTIYF
D gene: TRBD2; J gene: TRBJ2-1; clone size: -; V gene: TRBV7-9; CDR3 DNA: TGTGCCAGCAGCTTACTCCGGTTTCGGTCTAGCGGGTATATCGATGAGCAGTTCTTC; CDR3 protein: CASSLLRFRSSGYIDEQFF
D gene: -; J gene: TRBJ2-3; clone size: -; V gene: TRBV14; CDR3 DNA: TGTGCCAGCAGCCAAGATCAGCTCGCAGTCGCGGATACGCAGTATTTT; CDR3 protein: CASSQDQLAVADTQYF
D gene: -; J gene: TRBJ1-5; clone size: -; V gene: TRBV7-2; CDR3 DNA: TGTGCCAGCAGCTTGGCCAGCTCTATTAATCAGCCCCAGCATTTT; CDR3 protein: CASSLASSINQPQHF
D gene: -; J gene: TRBJ2-7; clone size: -; V gene: TRBV7-9; CDR3 DNA: TGTGCCAGCAGCGCTTTAAGCGCTTCCTACGAGCAGTACTTC; CDR3 protein: CASSALSASYEQYF
D gene: TRBD1; J gene: TRBJ2-1; clone size: -; V gene: TRBV25-1; CDR3 DNA: TGTGCCAGCAGTGCACAGGGGCCCCCCTACAATGAGCAGTTCTTC; CDR3 protein: CASSAQGPPYNEQFF
D gene: -; J gene: TRBJ2-5; clone size: few; V gene: TRBV30; CDR3 DNA: TGTGCCTGGAGTTTTGGGGCGATAGCTAGCAGGCAAGAGACCCAGTACTTC; CDR3 protein: CAWSFGAIASRQETQYF
D gene: -; J gene: TRBJ2-7; clone size: -; V gene: TRBV30; CDR3 DNA: TGTGCCTGGAGCACCGATAGTCGCTCCTACGAGCAGTACTTC; CDR3 protein: CAWSTDSRSYEQYF
D gene: TRBD2; J gene: TRBJ2-1; clone size: -; V gene: TRBV7-8; CDR3 DNA: TGTGCCAGCAGCATCCAGAGCGTTGGACTAGCGGGAGGGAGCTCCTACAATGAGCAGTTCTTC; CDR3 protein: CASSIQSVGLAGGSSYNEQFF
D gene: TRBD2; J gene: TRBJ2-1; clone size: -; V gene: TRBV6-6; CDR3 DNA: TGTGCCAGCAGGGGGGACTATACCTACAATGAGCAGTTCTTC; CDR3 protein: CASRGDYTYNEQFF
D gene: -; J gene: TRBJ2-2; clone size: -; V gene: TRBV19; CDR3 DNA: TGTGCCAGTAGTATGGGGGGTGCAGGGGAGCTGTTTTTT; CDR3 protein: CASSMGGAGELFF
D gene: -; J gene: TRBJ2-3; clone size: -; V gene: TRBV7-9; CDR3 DNA: TGTGCCAGCAGCTTGTTCGGGGGAAGCACAGATACGCAGTATTTT; CDR3 protein: CASSLFGGSTDTQYF
D gene: TRBD2; J gene: TRBJ2-5; clone size: -; V gene: TRBV30; CDR3 DNA: TGTGCCTGGGCTAGCGGGAGGGCCCAAGAGACCCAGTACTTC; CDR3 protein: CAWASGRAQETQYF
D gene: -; J gene: TRBJ2-1; clone size: -; V gene: TRBV19; CDR3 DNA: TGTGCCAGTAGTATAGGACGGGGCAATGAGCAGTTCTTC; CDR3 protein: CASSIGRGNEQFF
D gene: TRBD2; J gene: TRBJ2-3; clone size: -; V gene: TRBV4-1; CDR3 DNA: TGCGCCAGCAGCCAAGATCGCCCCAGCGGGATCACAGATACGCAGTATTTT; CDR3 protein: CASSQDRPSGITDTQYF
D gene: -; J gene: TRBJ1-3; clone size: -; V gene: TRBV6-6; CDR3 DNA: TGTGCCAGCAGTTACGGGGGAAACACCATATATTTT; CDR3 protein: CASSYGGNTIYF
D gene: TRBD1; J gene: TRBJ1-2; clone size: -; V gene: TRBV7-9; CDR3 DNA: TGTGCCAGCAGCTTAGGTGGGACAGGGGGCCTCTACTATGGCTACACCTTC; CDR3 protein: CASSLGGTGGLYYGYTF
D gene: TRBD2; J gene: TRBJ2-2; clone size: -; V gene: TRBV30; CDR3 DNA: TGTGCCTGGAGTGCTGGGTGGGGGGGAAACACCGGGGAGCTGTTTTTT; CDR3 protein: CAWSAGWGGNTGELFF
D gene: TRBD1; J gene: TRBJ2-7; clone size: -; V gene: TRBV5-6; CDR3 DNA: TGTGCCAGCAGCTTGTCGGACAGGGAGACCTACGAGCAGTACTTC; CDR3 protein: CASSLSDRETYEQYF
D gene: -; J gene: TRBJ2-5; clone size: few; V gene: TRBV7-7; CDR3 DNA: TGTGCTAGCAGCTTAGCGTTTGGAGAGACCCAGTACTTC; CDR3 protein: CASSLAFGETQYF
D gene: -; J gene: TRBJ1-2; clone size: -; V gene: TRBV7-9; CDR3 DNA: TGTGCCAGCAGCTTAACCGTTCCCGGGGAGGGCTACACCTTC; CDR3 protein: CASSLTVPGEGYTF
D gene: TRBD1; J gene: TRBJ1-5; clone size: -; V gene: TRBV19; CDR3 DNA: TGTGCCAGCGAACAGGGGTCTAGCAATCAGCCCCAGCATTTT; CDR3 protein: CASEQGSSNQPQHF
D gene: TRBD1; J gene: TRBJ1-4; clone size: -; V gene: TRBV6-5; CDR3 DNA: TGTGCCACCAAGAGACCGGGACAGGGTAGTGAAAAACTGTTTTTT; CDR3 protein: CATKRPGQGSEKLFF
D gene: TRBD2; J gene: TRBJ2-2; clone size: -; V gene: TRBV28; CDR3 DNA: TGTGCCAGCAGAGATAGTGGGGACTACCTCACCGGGGAGCTGTTTTTT; CDR3 protein: CASRDSGDYLTGELFF
D gene: -; J gene: TRBJ1-3; clone size: -; V gene: TRBV5-6; CDR3 DNA: TGTGCCAGCAGCTTGATGGTTGTCGGGGTAGGGCGAAACACCATATATTTT; CDR3 protein: CASSLMVVGVGRNTIYF
D gene: -; J gene: TRBJ1-3; clone size: -; V gene: TRBV14; CDR3 DNA: TGTGCCAGCAGCCAAGATGGATGCGGAAACACCATATATTTT; CDR3 protein: CASSQDGCGNTIYF
D gene: -; J gene: TRBJ1-4; clone size: -; V gene: TRBV27; CDR3 DNA: TGTGCCAGCAGTGGACGGTCAACTAATGAAAAACTGTTTTTT; CDR3 protein: CASSGRSTNEKLFF